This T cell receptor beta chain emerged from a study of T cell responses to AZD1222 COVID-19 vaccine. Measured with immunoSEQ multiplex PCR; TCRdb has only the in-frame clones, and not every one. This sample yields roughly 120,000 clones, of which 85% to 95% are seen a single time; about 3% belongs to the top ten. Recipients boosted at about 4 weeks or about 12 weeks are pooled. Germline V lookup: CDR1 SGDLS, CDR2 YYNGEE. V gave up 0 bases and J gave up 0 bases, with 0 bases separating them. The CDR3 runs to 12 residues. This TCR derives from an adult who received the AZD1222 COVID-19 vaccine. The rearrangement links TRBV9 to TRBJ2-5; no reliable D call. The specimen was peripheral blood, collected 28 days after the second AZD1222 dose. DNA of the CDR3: TGTGCCAGCAGCGTAGACCAAGAGACCCAGTACTTC. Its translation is CASSVDQETQYF.